One sample yielded the 5 T cell receptor beta chains listed below, sequenced in a study of blood T cell repertoires in COVID-19. This table comes from immunoSEQ multiplex PCR, and its TCRdb copy is limited to in-frame clones, with some not included. The data show approximately 180,000 clones, with less than 90% seen just once and 1.2% held by the top ten. Sequences were obtained from PBMCs or T cells enriched from blood (not recorded which). Receptors originate from a human donor with acute COVID-19. The donor label of this sample is uncertain.

This chain connects TRBV4-1 to TRBJ1-2; 8 positions match TRBD1. V was clipped by 1 base and J by 4 bases; unmatched bases: 2. This CDR3 spans 14 amino acids. Germline CDR1 is MGHRA and CDR2 is YSYEKL. The CDR3 here is CASSQATGGYGYTF. DNA for the CDR3: TGCGCCAGCAGCCAAGCAACAGGGGGCTATGGCTACACCTTC.

The chain recombines TRBV6-4 with TRBJ2-1; tentative D call: TRBD2 (8 bases). V lost 7 bases to trimming and J lost 8 bases, with 30 bases between them. CDR3 length: 18 residues. In germline, CDR1 is MRHNA, CDR2 SNTAGT. DNA of the CDR3: TGTGCCAGCACCTCAGGGGGACTAGTCCCACTCCGTGAGGATGAGCAGTTCTTC. Protein: CASTSGGLVPLREDEQFF.

V gene TRBV6-1 combines with J gene TRBJ1-6, with unresolved D. The germline gives CDR1 MNHNS, CDR2 SASEGT. The CDR3 spans 13 residues. Trimming took off 0 bases at V and 5 bases at J, with 2 bases between the two ends. The CDR3 here is CASSEANNSPLHF. CDR3 DNA: TGTGCCAGCAGTGAAGCCAATAATTCACCCCTCCACTTT.

The table lists this clone with a count of one. V is TRBV6-5 and J is TRBJ1-2; a possible D gene is TRBD1 (5 bases). Germline CDR1 is MNHEY and CDR2 is SVGAGI. The CDR3 length is 11 residues. V was clipped by 11 bases and J by 7 bases, with 14 bases between them. The CDR3 loop reads CAGARHGGYTF. CDR3 nucleotides: TGTGCCGGGGCCAGGCACGGTGGCTACACCTTC.

The chain joins TRBV12-5 to TRBJ1-6; 7 bases map to TRBD1. V was clipped by 6 bases and J by 7 bases; unmatched bases: 6. The length of the CDR3 is 14 residues. The germline V gene has CDR1 LGHNT and CDR2 FRNRAP. CDR3 nucleotides: TGTGCTAGTGGAACCGGACAGGAAAATTCACCCCTCCACTTT. Translating it yields CASGTGQENSPLHF.